This record looks at one TCR beta chain sequence and its context. The antigen remains undetermined. Germline V gives CDR1 MDHEN, CDR2 SYDVKM. This CDR3 is 14 amino acids long. This specimen belongs to a study of graft-versus-host responses after intestinal transplantation. Study-wide context: Induction using anti-thymocyte globulin, followed by tacrolimus and steroids for 3 to 4 years, was given to all recipients.

Study conclusions and caveats: Allografts of patients with graft-donor T cell macrochimerism showed high graft-versus-host to host-versus-graft clone ratios. Investigators detected GvH clones in recipient marrow, with some emerging earlier in ileum or blood.

Produced via immunoSEQ multiplex PCR; TCRdb's table is partial and in-frame only. The sample has tens of thousands of clones; less than 90% are singletons. This sequence joins TRBV28 and TRBJ2-5; D is possibly TRBD1 (5 bases). Gene TRBJ2-7 matches the end of the DNA better, so the J call may be wrong. The sample consisted of unstimulated CD4+ T cells sorted from spleen or lymph node cells, taken before intestinal transplant. The sequence was obtained from a human donor who received an intestinal transplant. The CDR3: CASSLDVTAYEQYF. The CDR3 bases are TGTGCCAGCAGTTTAGATGTGACAGCCTACGAGCAGTACTTC.